What follows is one T cell receptor beta chain and its context. The data derive from a study of cytomegalovirus exposure and HLA in healthy donors. With 0 bases removed from V and 0 bases from J, the gap between germline ends came to 11 bases. CDR3 length: 17 residues. The germline gives CDR1 PRHDT, CDR2 FYEKMQ (reference sequence). Profiling relied on immunoSEQ multiplex PCR, and the TCRdb table lists in-frame clones only, not all of them. This sample carries 35,000 to 55,000 clones, approximately 94% of them seen once, and the ten largest clones take approximately 2.1%. This TCR derives from a woman aged 18-30 years in good health and CMV-seronegative. J is TRBJ1-4 and V is TRBV13, with D possibly being TRBD1 (5 bases). Sequenced material: PBMCs. The CDR3 DNA follows: TGTGCCAGCAGCTTAGGCGGACAAATCCCAACTAATGAAAAACTGTTTTTT. Encoded protein: CASSLGGQIPTNEKLFF.